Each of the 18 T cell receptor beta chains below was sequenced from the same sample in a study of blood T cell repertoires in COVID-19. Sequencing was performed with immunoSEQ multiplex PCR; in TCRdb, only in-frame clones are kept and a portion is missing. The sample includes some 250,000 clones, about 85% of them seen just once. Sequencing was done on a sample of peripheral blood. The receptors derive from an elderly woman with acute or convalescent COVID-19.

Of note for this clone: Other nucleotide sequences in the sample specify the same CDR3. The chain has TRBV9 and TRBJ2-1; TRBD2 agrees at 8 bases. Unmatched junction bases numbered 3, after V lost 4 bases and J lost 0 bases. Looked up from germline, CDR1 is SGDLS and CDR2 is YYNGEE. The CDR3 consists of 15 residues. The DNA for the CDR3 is TGTGCCAGCAGCCCCAGCGGGAGCTCCTACAATGAGCAGTTCTTC. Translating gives CASSPSGSSYNEQFF.

CDR3 loop: CASAWSGGADQPQHF. The CDR3 DNA follows: TGTGCCAGCGCCTGGTCAGGGGGCGCGGACCAGCCCCAGCATTTT. The rearrangement links TRBV2 to TRBJ1-5; 8 bases match TRBD1. With 8 bases clipped from V and 7 bases from J, the junction kept 13 bases outside the gene matches. The CDR3 is 15 amino acids. The germline V gene has CDR1 SNHLY and CDR2 FYNNEI.

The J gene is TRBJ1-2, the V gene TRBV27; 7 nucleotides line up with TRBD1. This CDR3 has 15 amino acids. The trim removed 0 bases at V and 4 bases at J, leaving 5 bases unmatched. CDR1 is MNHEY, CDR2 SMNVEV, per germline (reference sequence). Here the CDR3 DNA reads TGTGCCAGCAGTTTATCGAGGGGGCTCGGCTATGGCTACACCTTC. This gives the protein CASSLSRGLGYGYTF.

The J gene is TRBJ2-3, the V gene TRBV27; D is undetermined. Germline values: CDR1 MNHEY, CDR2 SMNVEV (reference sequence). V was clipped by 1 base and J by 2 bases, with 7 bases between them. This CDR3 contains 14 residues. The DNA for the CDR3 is TGTGCCAGCAGTTTATGGGCCCTCACAGATACGCAGTATTTT. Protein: CASSLWALTDTQYF.

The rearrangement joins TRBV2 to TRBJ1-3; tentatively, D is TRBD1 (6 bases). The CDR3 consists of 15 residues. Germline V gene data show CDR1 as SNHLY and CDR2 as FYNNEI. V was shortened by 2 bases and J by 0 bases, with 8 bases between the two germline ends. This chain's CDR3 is CASSENRVSGNTIYF. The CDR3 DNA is TGTGCCAGCAGTGAAAACAGGGTCTCTGGAAACACCATATATTTT.

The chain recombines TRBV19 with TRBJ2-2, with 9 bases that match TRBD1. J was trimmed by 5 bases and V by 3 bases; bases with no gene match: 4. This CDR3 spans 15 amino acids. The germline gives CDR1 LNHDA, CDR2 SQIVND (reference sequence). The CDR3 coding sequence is TGTGCCAGTAGTATGGCAGGACAGGGGACCGGGGAGCTGTTTTTT. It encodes CASSMAGQGTGELFF.

In DNA, the CDR3 is TGCGCCAGCAGCTTGCCAGCCTACAATGAGCAGTTCTTC. It translates to CASSLPAYNEQFF. V usage is TRBV5-1 and J usage is TRBJ2-1; D unresolved. Germline V gene sequence: CDR1 SGHRS, CDR2 YFSETQ. V was cut by 1 base and J by 2 bases, with 4 bases left in between. This CDR3 contains 13 residues.

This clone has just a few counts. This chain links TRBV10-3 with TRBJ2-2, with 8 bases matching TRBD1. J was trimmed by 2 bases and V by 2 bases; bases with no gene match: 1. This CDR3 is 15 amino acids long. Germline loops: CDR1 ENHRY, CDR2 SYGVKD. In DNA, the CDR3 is TGTGCCATCAGTGAGGGACAGGGAAACACCGGGGAGCTGTTTTTT. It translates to CAISEGQGNTGELFF.

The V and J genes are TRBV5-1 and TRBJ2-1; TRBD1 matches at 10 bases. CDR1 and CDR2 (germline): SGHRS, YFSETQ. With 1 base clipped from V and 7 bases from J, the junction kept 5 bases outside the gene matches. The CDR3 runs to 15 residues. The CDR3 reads CASSLRQGAGNEQFF. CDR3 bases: TGCGCCAGCAGCTTGCGACAGGGGGCTGGGAATGAGCAGTTCTTC.

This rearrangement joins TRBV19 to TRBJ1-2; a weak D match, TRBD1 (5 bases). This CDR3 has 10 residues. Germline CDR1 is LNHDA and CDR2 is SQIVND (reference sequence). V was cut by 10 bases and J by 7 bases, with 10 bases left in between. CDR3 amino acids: CATRQIGYTF. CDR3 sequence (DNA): TGTGCCACCCGACAGATTGGCTACACCTTC.

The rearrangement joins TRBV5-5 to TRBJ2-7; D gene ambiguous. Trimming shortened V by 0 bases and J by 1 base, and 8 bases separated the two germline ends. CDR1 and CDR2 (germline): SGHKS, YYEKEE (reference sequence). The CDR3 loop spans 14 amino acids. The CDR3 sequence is CASSLVSSSYEQYF. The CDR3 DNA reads TGTGCCAGCAGCTTGGTTAGCAGTTCCTACGAGCAGTACTTC.

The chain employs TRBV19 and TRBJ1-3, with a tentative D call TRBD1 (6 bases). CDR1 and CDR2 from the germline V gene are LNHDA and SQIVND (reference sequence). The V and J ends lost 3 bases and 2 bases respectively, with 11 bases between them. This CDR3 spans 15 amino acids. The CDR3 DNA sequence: TGTGCCAGTAGTATCCCCAGGACAGCTGGAAACACCATATATTTT. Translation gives CASSIPRTAGNTIYF.

The CDR3 loop is CASSSEGTSRPSYNEQFF. Written as DNA, the CDR3 is TGCGCCAGCAGCAGTGAAGGGACTAGCAGGCCCTCCTACAATGAGCAGTTCTTC. The chain recombines TRBV5-1 with TRBJ2-1, with 9 bases identical to TRBD2. From germline, CDR1 is SGHRS and CDR2 YFSETQ. The V and J ends lost 4 bases and 0 bases, in that order; junction bases with no gene match: 11. The CDR3 has 18 amino acids.

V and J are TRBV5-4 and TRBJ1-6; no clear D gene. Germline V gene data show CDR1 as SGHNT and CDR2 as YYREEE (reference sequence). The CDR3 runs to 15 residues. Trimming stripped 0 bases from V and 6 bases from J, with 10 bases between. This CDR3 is CASSLDSKVNSPLHF. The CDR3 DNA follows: TGTGCCAGCAGCTTGGACAGTAAAGTTAATTCACCCCTCCACTTT.

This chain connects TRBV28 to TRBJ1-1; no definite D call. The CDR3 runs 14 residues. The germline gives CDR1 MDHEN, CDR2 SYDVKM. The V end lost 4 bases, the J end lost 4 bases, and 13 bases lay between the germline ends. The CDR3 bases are TGTGCCAGCAGTTCCCCGCAGGAATTCACTGAAGCTTTCTTT. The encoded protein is CASSSPQEFTEAFF.

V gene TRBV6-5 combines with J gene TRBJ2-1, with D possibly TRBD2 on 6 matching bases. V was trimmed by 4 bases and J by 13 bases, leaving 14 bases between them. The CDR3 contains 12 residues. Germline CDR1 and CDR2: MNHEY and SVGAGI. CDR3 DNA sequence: TGTGCCAGCAGTTCCCCGACTAGTCATCAGTTCTTC. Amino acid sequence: CASSSPTSHQFF.

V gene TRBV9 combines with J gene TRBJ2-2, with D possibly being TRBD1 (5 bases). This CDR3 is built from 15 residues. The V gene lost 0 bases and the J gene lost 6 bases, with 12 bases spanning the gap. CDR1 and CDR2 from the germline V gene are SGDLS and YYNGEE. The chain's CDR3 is CASSVDETVSGELFF. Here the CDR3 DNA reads TGTGCCAGCAGCGTAGACGAGACAGTATCCGGGGAGCTGTTTTTT.

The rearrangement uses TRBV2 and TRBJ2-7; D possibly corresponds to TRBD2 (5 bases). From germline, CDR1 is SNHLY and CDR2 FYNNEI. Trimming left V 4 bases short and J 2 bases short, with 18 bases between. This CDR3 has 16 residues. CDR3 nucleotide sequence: TGTGCCAGCAGTGCGGAGGTCGCGGGCCTTACCTACGAGCAGTACTTC. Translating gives CASSAEVAGLTYEQYF.